The next 21 T cell receptor beta chains were all read from a single sample in a study of Graves' ophthalmopathy and Graves' hyperthyroidism. TCR beta CDR3 regions were amplified from RNA transcripts. An initial RT-PCR round employing HTBI primers preceded a second-round multiplex PCR. TCRdb redid the calling of the multiplex PCR reads with MiXCR, one entry per CDR3 protein. The sample holds roughly 700,000 distinct CDR3 sequences, roughly two fifths seen once. The sequenced sample was peripheral blood. The receptors derive from an adult man with Graves' ophthalmopathy.

This clonotype was counted between two and nine times. V usage is TRBV7-9 and J usage is TRBJ2-2; 7 positions match TRBD2. The CDR3 has 14 amino acids. Germline CDR1 and CDR2: SEHNR and FQNEAQ (reference sequence). Losses at the gene ends were 4 bases for V and 4 bases for J; bases not matched to a gene: 3. CDR3 sequence reads: CASSYREVTGELFF. DNA for the CDR3: TGTGCCAGCAGCTACCGGGAGGTCACCGGGGAGCTGTTTTTT.

Many counts were recorded for this clonotype. This chain uses TRBV7-3 with TRBJ1-1, with D perhaps TRBD1 (5 bases). This CDR3 has 14 residues. Looked up from germline, CDR1 is SGHTA and CDR2 is FQGTGA. V dropped 5 bases and J dropped 1 base, with 11 bases sitting between them. CDR3 nucleotide sequence: TGTGCCAGCAGCCCGCAGGGTAGGAACACTGAAGCTTTCTTT. This sequence encodes CASSPQGRNTEAFF.

The CDR3 loop is CASSLYLGPSARETQYF. CDR3 DNA: TGTGCCAGCAGCTTGTATTTGGGCCCTTCCGCCCGAGAGACCCAGTACTTC. V usage is TRBV11-2 and J usage is TRBJ2-5, with D hard to call. The ends were cut back, 3 bases at V and 4 bases at J, with 21 bases in the middle. The CDR3 has 17 amino acids. The germline V gene has CDR1 SGHAT and CDR2 FQNNGV.

This clonotype was counted at least ten times. The chain recombines TRBV29-1 with TRBJ1-2; tentatively, D is TRBD1 (6 bases). Germline V CDR1 and CDR2: SQVTM, ANQGSEA. The CDR3 is made up of 13 amino acids. V gave up 7 bases and J gave up 3 bases, with 15 bases separating them. CDR3: CSADLRGDYGYTF. CDR3 sequence (DNA): TGCAGCGCCGACCTCAGGGGTGACTATGGCTACACCTTC.

The gene calls are TRBV25-1 and TRBJ2-2; D may be TRBD1 or TRBD2 (5 bases each). Trimming removed 6 bases at V and 5 bases at J, with 16 bases between. CDR3 length: 15 residues. CDR1 is MGHDK, CDR2 SYGVNS, per germline. CDR3 amino acids: CASSLVRDATGELFF. In DNA, the CDR3 is TGTGCCAGCAGCTTAGTAAGGGACGCTACCGGGGAGCTGTTTTTT.

The chain recombines TRBV20-1 with TRBJ2-2; weak D call: TRBD2 (5 bases). The CDR3 extends over 14 amino acids. The germline V and J ends were trimmed by 2 bases and 6 bases, with 13 bases remaining between them. Germline assignment: CDR1 DFQATT and CDR2 SNEGSKA (reference sequence). The CDR3 sequence is CSARPRRTPGELFF. In DNA form, the CDR3 reads TGCAGTGCTAGACCGCGTAGGACTCCCGGGGAGCTGTTTTTT.

This clonotype has a count of ten or more. The CDR3, as DNA: TGTGCCAGCAGGGGGGACAGGGTGAGGGAGCAGTACTTC. Its translation: CASRGDRVREQYF. The rearrangement joins TRBV2 to TRBJ2-7; 9 bases line up with TRBD1. Germline CDR1 and CDR2: SNHLY and FYNNEI. Losses at the gene ends were 6 bases for V and 7 bases for J; bases not matched to a gene: 7. The CDR3 sequence is 13 residues long.

The chain employs TRBV29-1 and TRBJ2-2; D might be TRBD2 (5 bases). V lost 5 bases to trimming and J lost 6 bases, with 10 bases between them. Germline V lookup: CDR1 SQVTM, CDR2 ANQGSEA. The CDR3 has 12 residues. In nucleotides, the CDR3 is TGCAGCGTTCAGATGAGGGCCGGGGAGCTGTTTTTT. Amino acid sequence: CSVQMRAGELFF.

The genes are TRBV10-3 and TRBJ1-1; 7 positions match TRBD1. The V segment lost 10 bases and the J segment 1 base; nucleotides outside the gene matches: 9. This CDR3 is 14 amino acids long. Germline V gene lookup returns CDR1 ENHRY and CDR2 SYGVKD. CDR3 sequence reads: CASTKTGPNTEAFF. The CDR3 nucleotides read TGTGCCAGTACGAAGACAGGGCCGAACACTGAAGCTTTCTTT.

The chain is built from TRBV25-1 and TRBJ1-1; D unresolved. Trimming removed 3 bases at V and 0 bases at J, with 17 bases between. CDR1 is MGHDK and CDR2 is SYGVNS in the germline V gene. CDR3 size: 17 residues. For the CDR3, the DNA is TGTGCCAGCAGTGACTTCTTAAAAACCCCAATGAACACTGAAGCTTTCTTT. Translation gives CASSDFLKTPMNTEAFF.

This chain connects TRBV11-2 to TRBJ2-7; D call uncertain. This CDR3 contains 16 residues. The ends were cut back, 2 bases at V and 3 bases at J, with 17 bases in the middle. Germline-derived CDR1 and CDR2 are SGHAT and FQNNGV. The CDR3 protein is CASSLSPSLTYYEQYV. CDR3 DNA: TGTGCCAGCAGCTTATCCCCCTCCTTAACTTACTACGAGCAGTACGTC.

V is TRBV20-1 and J is TRBJ2-5; possibly TRBD2 for D (6 bases). The germline V gene encodes CDR1 DFQATT and CDR2 SNEGSKA (reference sequence). The CDR3 length is 15 residues. The ends were cut back, 7 bases at V and 5 bases at J, with 23 bases in the middle. The CDR3 here is CSDQPSGRAAETQYF. The CDR3 DNA sequence: TGCAGTGACCAACCCAGCGGGCGAGCGGCGGAGACCCAGTACTTC.

In its sample, this clonotype was seen many times. The V gene is TRBV10-3, the J gene TRBJ2-7, with a weak D call TRBD2 (6 bases). CDR1 and CDR2 from the germline V gene are ENHRY and SYGVKD. The CDR3 runs to 14 residues. V lost 6 bases and J lost 6, with 18 bases in between. The CDR3 region is CAIRVSGEVVEQYF. The CDR3 DNA sequence: TGTGCCATCAGGGTCTCCGGGGAGGTAGTCGAGCAGTACTTC.

About this clonotype itself: Possible read error: a much larger clone is one base away. This chain connects TRBV11-1 to TRBJ2-7; 14 bases are shared with TRBD2. Germline V gene lookup returns CDR1 SGHAT and CDR2 FQDESV (reference sequence). The CDR3 is 15 amino acids. The CDR3 region has the DNA TGTGCCCGCAGCTCGGGACTAGCGGGAGTCCACGAGCAGTACTTC. Translated, it gives CARSSGLAGVHEQYF.

The chain links TRBV11-1 to TRBJ2-7; the D is unclear. Germline assignment: CDR1 SGHAT and CDR2 FQDESV (reference sequence). The CDR3 sequence is 14 residues long. The V end lost 2 bases, the J end lost 1 base, and 9 bases lay between the germline ends. The CDR3 sequence: CASSLHWGSYEQYF. In nucleotides, the CDR3 is TGTGCCAGCAGCTTACATTGGGGTTCCTACGAGCAGTACTTC.

This clonotype appeared many times. At one end, the junction sequence differs from germline, possibly due to a read error. The rearrangement uses TRBV7-7 and TRBJ2-2; D remains unclear. The CDR3 sequence is 14 residues long. Germline V gene sequence: CDR1 SSHAT, CDR2 FNYEAQ (reference sequence). CDR3 sequence (DNA): TGTGCTAGCAGCAAAAGTACGAACACCGGGGAGCTGTTTTTT. It encodes CASSKSTNTGELFF.

The CDR3 DNA follows: TGCAGTGCTCCAATACGGGGGCAGATGAACACTGAAGCTTTCTTT. This gives the protein CSAPIRGQMNTEAFF. The rearrangement joins TRBV20-1 to TRBJ1-1; the D gene is possibly TRBD1 (6 bases). The CDR3 contains 15 residues. The germline gives CDR1 DFQATT, CDR2 SNEGSKA (reference sequence). V lost 5 bases and J lost 0, with 16 bases in between.

This clonotype was seen at least ten times. This chain connects TRBV7-2 to TRBJ2-7, with a weak D call TRBD1 (6 bases). This CDR3 is built from 13 residues. Trimming cost V 2 bases and J 6 bases, with 11 bases left between them. Germline-derived CDR1 and CDR2 are SGHTA and FQGNSA. Here the CDR3 DNA reads TGTGCCAGCAGCTTAATATCAGGGGCCGAGCAGTACTTC. This codes for CASSLISGAEQYF.

This chain connects TRBV19 to TRBJ2-7; TRBD1 aligns across 8 bases. CDR1 is LNHDA, CDR2 SQIVND, per germline (reference sequence). The CDR3 has 15 amino acids. J lost 4 bases, V lost 5 bases, and 10 bases had no gene match. The CDR3 here is CASSPIAGGRYEQYF. The DNA of the CDR3 is TGTGCCAGTAGTCCTATCGCAGGGGGCAGGTACGAGCAGTACTTC.

This clonotype was seen many times. The rearrangement uses TRBV7-2 and TRBJ1-6; D uncertain. The CDR3 length is 18 residues. The V end was cut by 5 bases, the J end by 0 bases, with 17 bases between. Looked up from germline, CDR1 is SGHTA and CDR2 is FQGNSA. CDR3 nucleotide sequence: TGTGCCAGCAGCCGAACGGGCTATACCGGCTCCTATAATTCACCCCTCCACTTT. Encoded protein: CASSRTGYTGSYNSPLHF.

This chain uses TRBV10-3 with TRBJ2-5; D remains unclear. Germline lookup yields CDR1 ENHRY and CDR2 SYGVKD. V lost 6 bases to trimming and J lost 5 bases, with 7 bases between them. The CDR3 is 11 residues long. The CDR3, as DNA: TGTGCCATCAGCTCCCGGGAGACCCAGTACTTC. This gives the protein CAISSRETQYF.